The 32 T cell receptor beta chains listed next were all sequenced from one sample in a study of cytomegalovirus exposure and HLA in healthy donors. The study ran its PCR with 60 Vbeta and 13 Jbeta primers. Sequenced by immunoSEQ multiplex PCR; TCRdb stores in-frame clones only, minus some. The data show about 130,000 clones, with roughly 80% seen just once and 1.2% held by the top ten. Sequencing used PBMCs. Every receptor here comes from a female donor in good health and CMV-seronegative.

This clone was detected only once. This sequence joins TRBV2 and TRBJ1-1; possibly TRBD1 for D (6 bases). Per germline, CDR1 SNHLY and CDR2 FYNNEI. Trimming removed 6 bases at V and 6 bases at J, with 14 bases between. This CDR3 is built from 13 residues. This chain's CDR3 is CASSLERGPEAFF. CDR3 in DNA: TGTGCCAGCAGCCTAGAGCGGGGGCCTGAAGCTTTCTTT. Complete variable domain (other parts from reference TRBV2 and TRBJ1-1): EPEVTQTPSHQVTQMGQEVILRCVPISNHLYFYWYRQILGQKVEFLVSFYNNEISEKSEIFDDQFSVERPDGSNFTLKIRSTKLEDSAMYFCASSLERGPEAFFGQGTRLTVV.

This clone was observed a single time. This sequence joins TRBV5-5 and TRBJ1-5; 9 bases map to TRBD1. J was trimmed by 5 bases and V by 4 bases; bases with no gene match: 1. The CDR3 sequence is 13 residues long. Germline-derived CDR1 and CDR2 are SGHKS and YYEKEE (reference sequence). The CDR3 DNA is TGTGCCAGCAGCCGACAGGGGGATCAGCCCCAGCATTTT. Residues: CASSRQGDQPQHF.

The CDR3 DNA sequence: TGTGCCTGGAGATCGTTGTTTGGGAACCGGGGTGAAAAACTGTTTTTT. Its protein product is CAWRSLFGNRGEKLFF. The chain combines TRBV30 with TRBJ1-4; no firm D call. This CDR3 is 16 amino acids long. V was pared by 3 bases and J by 7 bases, with 21 bases between. Per germline, CDR1 GTSNPN and CDR2 SVGIG (reference sequence).

This clone showed up just once. The genes are TRBV5-1 and TRBJ1-3; possible D gene TRBD1, 5 bases. The CDR3 length is 15 residues. The ends were cut back, 4 bases at V and 2 bases at J, with 13 bases in the middle. Per germline, CDR1 SGHRS and CDR2 YFSETQ. The CDR3, as DNA: TGCGCCAGCAGCCCAGGGATAGTGACTGGAAACACCATATATTTT. Residues: CASSPGIVTGNTIYF.

This clone was recorded a few times. This chain joins TRBV2 and TRBJ2-5, with D possibly TRBD1 on 6 matching bases. Germline CDR1 is SNHLY and CDR2 is FYNNEI. V lost 6 bases to trimming and J lost 9 bases, with 17 bases between them. This CDR3 is 13 amino acids long. DNA for the CDR3: TGTGCCAGCAGCAACCACAGGGTTAAGGCCCAGTACTTC. Its protein product is CASSNHRVKAQYF. Combining the CDR3 with reference TRBV2 and TRBJ2-5 gives the whole variable domain EPEVTQTPSHQVTQMGQEVILRCVPISNHLYFYWYRQILGQKVEFLVSFYNNEISEKSEIFDDQFSVERPDGSNFTLKIRSTKLEDSAMYFCASSNHRVKAQYFGPGTRLLVL.

This CDR3 reads CASSYARTGTGELFF. In DNA, the CDR3 is TGTGCCAGCAGCTATGCGAGGACAGGGACCGGGGAGCTGTTTTTT. The chain uses TRBV11-1 and TRBJ2-2; the match to TRBD1 covers 8 bases. CDR1 and CDR2 from the germline V gene are SGHAT and FQDESV (reference sequence). J gave up 5 bases and V 4 bases, and 6 bases lay outside the gene matches. This CDR3 is built from 15 residues.

This chain joins TRBV28 and TRBJ1-5; the D gene is possibly TRBD1 (6 bases). This CDR3 spans 16 amino acids. From germline, CDR1 is MDHEN and CDR2 SYDVKM. Trimming removed 2 bases at V and 0 bases at J, with 11 bases between. Here the CDR3 reads CASSLGTYHSNQPQHF. The CDR3 DNA is TGTGCCAGCAGTTTAGGGACATATCATAGCAATCAGCCCCAGCATTTT.

The chain couples TRBV7-3 to TRBJ2-1; 10 bases fit TRBD2. Germline V gene sequence: CDR1 SGHTA, CDR2 FQGTGA. Losses at the gene ends were 2 bases for V and 11 bases for J; bases not matched to a gene: 3. This CDR3 has 13 residues. CDR3 loop: CASSLELAGKQFF. Written as DNA, the CDR3 is TGTGCCAGCAGCTTAGAACTAGCGGGAAAGCAGTTCTTC.

J is TRBJ2-5 and V is TRBV25-1, with D possibly TRBD1 on 5 matching bases. Germline assignment: CDR1 MGHDK and CDR2 SYGVNS. V lost 4 bases and J lost 4, with 13 bases in between. The CDR3 length is 14 residues. CDR3 protein: CASSGTGSRETQYF. The CDR3 DNA sequence: TGTGCCAGCAGTGGAACAGGTTCTCGAGAGACCCAGTACTTC. The whole variable domain, remainder taken from reference TRBV25-1 and TRBJ2-5, is EADIYQTPRYLVIGTGKKITLECSQTMGHDKMYWYQQDPGMELHLIHYSYGVNSTEKGDLSSESTVSRIRTEHFPLTLESARPSHTSQYLCASSGTGSRETQYFGPGTRLLVL.

The table lists this clone with a count of one. This chain links TRBV5-4 with TRBJ1-4, with D possibly matching TRBD1 (5 bases). V shed 0 bases and J shed 5 bases, with 8 bases lying between them. The CDR3 extends over 14 amino acids. Germline CDR1 is SGHNT and CDR2 is YYREEE (reference sequence). For the CDR3, the DNA is TGTGCCAGCAGCTTGGACACAGGAAATGAAAAACTGTTTTTT. It translates to CASSLDTGNEKLFF.

The V gene is TRBV28, the J gene TRBJ1-1; D not certain. The CDR3 loop spans 13 amino acids. Deletions cut 2 bases from V and 1 base from J, with 5 bases between. Germline CDR1 MDHEN, CDR2 SYDVKM. As DNA, the CDR3 is TGTGCCAGCAGTTTAAGGAGGAACACTGAAGCTTTCTTT. Translated, it gives CASSLRRNTEAFF.

The chain couples TRBV20-1 to TRBJ1-2; D ambiguous. V was pared by 6 bases and J by 10 bases, with 15 bases between. CDR1 is DFQATT, CDR2 SNEGSKA, per germline (reference sequence). CDR3 size: 11 residues. The CDR3 DNA reads TGCAGTGCCCTCTTCAGAGAGGTCTACACCTTC. Translation: CSALFREVYTF.

This chain joins TRBV18 and TRBJ2-7, with D possibly matching TRBD1 (5 bases). The germline CDR1 and CDR2 sequences are KGHSH and LQKENI. CDR3 length: 13 residues. The ends were cut back, 3 bases at V and 6 bases at J, with 12 bases in the middle. CDR3 in amino acids: CASSPLDNREQYF. In DNA, the CDR3 is TGTGCCAGCTCACCGCTGGACAACCGCGAGCAGTACTTC.

The chain carries TRBV10-3 and TRBJ2-3; 8 positions match TRBD1. Germline V CDR1 and CDR2: ENHRY, SYGVKD. This CDR3 is 17 amino acids long. The ends lost 3 bases at V and 6 bases at J; junction bases unmatched: 14. The CDR3 DNA sequence: TGTGCCATCAGTGACGCTAGGAATCAGGGGGCCGTGGATACGCAGTATTTT. Translated: CAISDARNQGAVDTQYF.

The chain combines TRBV14 with TRBJ1-1, with 10 bases that match TRBD1. CDR3 size: 16 residues. Germline values: CDR1 SGHDN, CDR2 FVKESK. The V segment lost 1 base and the J segment 4 bases; nucleotides outside the gene matches: 6. The CDR3 loop is CASSQVSGTGVTEAFF. As DNA, the CDR3 is TGTGCCAGCAGCCAAGTCTCCGGGACAGGGGTCACTGAAGCTTTCTTT.

This chain connects TRBV5-6 to TRBJ2-4; unclear D gene. Germline V gene sequence: CDR1 SGHDT, CDR2 YYEEEE. Trimming removed 2 bases at V and 8 bases at J, with 5 bases between. The CDR3 has 11 residues. The CDR3 sequence is CASSFGDIQYF. The CDR3 bases are TGTGCCAGCAGCTTTGGAGACATTCAGTACTTC.

V and J are TRBV18 and TRBJ1-1, with D uncertain. In germline, CDR1 is KGHSH, CDR2 LQKENI. The V and J ends lost 0 bases and 2 bases respectively, with 7 bases between them. The length of the CDR3 is 14 residues. This CDR3 reads CASSPPLRNTEAFF. CDR3 coding DNA: TGTGCCAGCTCACCACCGTTGAGAAACACTGAAGCTTTCTTT.

J is TRBJ2-7 and V is TRBV5-4; 8 bases agree with TRBD1. The CDR3 consists of 17 residues. V lost 4 bases and J lost 2; bases outside the gene matches: 14. Germline V gene data show CDR1 as SGHNT and CDR2 as YYREEE (reference sequence). In nucleotides, the CDR3 is TGTGCCAGCAGCAAAGGCCAGAAGTGGACAGGGACCTACGAGCAGTACTTC. This codes for CASSKGQKWTGTYEQYF.

The V and J genes are TRBV6-4 and TRBJ1-6; D gene uncertain. This CDR3 is built from 13 residues. Trimming pared 3 bases from V and 9 bases from J, leaving 9 bases between. CDR1 is MRHNA and CDR2 is SNTAGT in the germline V gene. CDR3 bases: TGTGCCAGCAGTGATAATTTTCGTTCACCCCTCCACTTT. Translated, it gives CASSDNFRSPLHF.

Worth noting for this clone: One end of the junction fails to match germline, which may point to a read error. The rearrangement joins TRBV18 to TRBJ2-1; D ambiguous. The germline V gene has CDR1 KGHSH and CDR2 LQKENI. The CDR3 runs to 15 residues. The CDR3 nucleotides are TGTGCCAGCTCACCACCACCATCTTACTACAATAAGCAGTTCTTC. Translated: CASSPPPSYYNKQFF.

V and J are TRBV10-3 and TRBJ1-1; 9 bases are a match to TRBD1. This CDR3 has 15 residues. The V and J ends lost 6 bases and 4 bases, in that order; junction bases with no gene match: 9. Germline V gene data show CDR1 as ENHRY and CDR2 as SYGVKD. The CDR3 DNA reads as TGTGCCATCAGCCCTATGGACAGGGGCAGCACTGAAGCTTTCTTT. The encoded protein is CAISPMDRGSTEAFF.

This sequence joins TRBV14 and TRBJ1-1; weak D call: TRBD1 (6 bases). CDR1 is SGHDN and CDR2 is FVKESK in the germline V gene. The CDR3 totals 16 residues. The V gene lost 4 bases and the J gene lost 3 bases, with 18 bases spanning the gap. DNA of the CDR3: TGTGCCAGCAGCCCCGGAATACAGGGATATGACACTGAAGCTTTCTTT. Translating gives CASSPGIQGYDTEAFF.

The V and J genes are TRBV5-4 and TRBJ2-1, with 7 positions matching TRBD2. This CDR3 contains 15 residues. The V segment lost 2 bases and the J segment 6 bases; nucleotides outside the gene matches: 8. Germline-derived CDR1 and CDR2 are SGHNT and YYREEE (reference sequence). The CDR3 reads CASSLKRERVNEQFF. The CDR3 region has the DNA TGTGCCAGCAGCTTAAAGCGGGAAAGGGTCAATGAGCAGTTCTTC.

The table lists this clone with a few counts. The chain joins TRBV15 to TRBJ1-5; 8 nucleotides align to TRBD1. This CDR3 region has 14 residues. Germline V gene data show CDR1 as LNHNV and CDR2 as YYDKDF (reference sequence). Unmatched junction bases numbered 1, after V lost 0 bases and J lost 6 bases. CDR3 region: CATSREQGGQPQHF. For the CDR3, the DNA is TGTGCCACCAGCAGAGAACAGGGGGGTCAGCCCCAGCATTTT.

The chain's CDR3 is CASHDRSNQPQHF. The CDR3 DNA reads as TGTGCCAGCCACGACAGGAGCAATCAGCCCCAGCATTTT. J is TRBJ1-5 and V is TRBV2, with a weak D call TRBD1 (6 bases). This CDR3 has 13 residues. Germline V gene sequence: CDR1 SNHLY, CDR2 FYNNEI. The V end was cut by 8 bases, the J end by 1 base, with 9 bases between.

This rearrangement joins TRBV29-1 to TRBJ2-2; perhaps TRBD2 as D (5 bases). This CDR3 spans 12 amino acids. The V and J ends lost 1 base and 5 bases respectively, with 5 bases between them. The germline V gene encodes CDR1 SQVTM and CDR2 ANQGSEA. The CDR3: CSVEAGTGELFF. CDR3 nucleotides: TGCAGCGTTGAAGCGGGAACCGGGGAGCTGTTTTTT.

This clone came up a few times. The gene calls are TRBV7-3 and TRBJ2-5; D perhaps matches TRBD2 (7 bases). V was cut by 2 bases and J by 5 bases, with 18 bases left in between. CDR1 and CDR2 from the germline V gene are SGHTA and FQGTGA. This CDR3 contains 16 residues. In nucleotides, the CDR3 is TGTGCCAGCAGCTTAGGGGGGGGCGCAAGGACTGAGACCCAGTACTTC. As protein: CASSLGGGARTETQYF.

The sample holds one count of this clone. The chain combines TRBV7-9 with TRBJ2-3; TRBD2 is a possible D gene (5 bases). Trimming pared 3 bases from V and 0 bases from J, leaving 7 bases between. Germline assignment: CDR1 SEHNR and CDR2 FQNEAQ (reference sequence). The CDR3 contains 14 residues. The chain's CDR3 is CASSFGLSTDTQYF. The CDR3 DNA reads as TGTGCCAGCAGCTTCGGACTCAGCACAGATACGCAGTATTTT.

The J gene is TRBJ2-7, the V gene TRBV10-2; possibly TRBD1 for D (5 bases). The V and J ends lost 6 bases and 4 bases respectively, with 13 bases between them. The germline CDR1 and CDR2 sequences are WSHSY and SAAADI. The CDR3 loop spans 13 amino acids. In DNA form, the CDR3 reads TGCGCCAGCAGGCCGGCAGGGTGGTACGAGCAGTACTTC. Its protein is CASRPAGWYEQYF.

The chain's CDR3 is CASSPLGTSGGNEQFF. DNA for the CDR3: TGTGCCAGCAGCCCACTCGGGACTAGCGGGGGGAATGAGCAGTTCTTC. This sequence joins TRBV9 and TRBJ2-1, with 15 bases fitting TRBD2. The CDR3 length is 16 residues. The junction had 6 bases not matched to a gene; V was cut back by 4 bases and J by 7 bases. From germline, CDR1 is SGDLS and CDR2 YYNGEE.

In regard to this clone: An end of the junction differs from the germline gene, which may be a read error. The chain's CDR3 is CASSERRVLAKNSQYF. CDR3 coding DNA: TGTGCCAGCAGTGAAAGGCGGGTGCTAGCCAAAAACAGTCAGTACTTC. J is TRBJ2-4 and V is TRBV6-1, with D maybe TRBD2 (5 bases). Germline assignment: CDR1 MNHNS and CDR2 SASEGT. CDR3 length equals 16 residues.

This chain connects TRBV7-2 to TRBJ2-7; the match to TRBD2 covers 8 bases. CDR3 length: 17 amino acids. The germline gives CDR1 SGHTA, CDR2 FQGNSA. V trimming: 2 bases; J trimming: 7 bases; junction bases outside the gene matches: 16. The CDR3 sequence is CASSLNGPRGGAGEQYF. CDR3 in DNA: TGTGCCAGCAGCTTAAACGGGCCCCGGGGGGGGGCGGGGGAGCAGTACTTC.